This T cell receptor (beta chain) was profiled in a study of T cells after yellow fever vaccination. With respect to this clonotype: The antigen remains unidentified.

MiXCR, run by TCRdb on the 5' RACE reads, gives a single entry per CDR3 protein. Among hundreds of thousands of distinct CDR3 sequences listed, approximately 18% were seen once. This CDR3 has 14 amino acids. Germline CDR1 SQVTM, CDR2 ANQGSEA. V was pared by 0 bases and J by 2 bases, with 10 bases between. Points from the study as a whole: Boosting was followed by the reappearance of most primary-vaccination clones (just under 97% CD4, about 88% CD8).

The receptor was isolated from a man between 18 and 35 years old who received the YFV17D yellow fever vaccine. Material: PBMCs, obtained before the yellow fever booster vaccination. This chain uses TRBV29-1 with TRBJ1-2; D is ambiguous. The CDR3 is CSVEDPTVNYGYTF. The CDR3 nucleotides read TGCAGCGTTGAAGATCCGACGGTAAACTATGGCTACACCTTC.